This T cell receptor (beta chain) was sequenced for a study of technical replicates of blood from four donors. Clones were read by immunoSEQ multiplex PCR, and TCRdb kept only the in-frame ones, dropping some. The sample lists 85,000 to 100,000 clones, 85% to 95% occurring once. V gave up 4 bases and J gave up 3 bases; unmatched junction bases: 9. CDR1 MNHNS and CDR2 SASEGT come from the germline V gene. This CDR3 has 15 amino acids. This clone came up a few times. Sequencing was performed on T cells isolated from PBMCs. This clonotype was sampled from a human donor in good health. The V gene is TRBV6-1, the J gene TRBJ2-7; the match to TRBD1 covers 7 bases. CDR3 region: CASSADRAVGYEQYF. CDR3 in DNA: TGTGCCAGCAGTGCAGACAGGGCAGTAGGCTACGAGCAGTACTTC.